This T cell receptor beta chain was retrieved from a study of cytomegalovirus exposure and HLA in healthy donors. Study at large: Unique TCRs numbering 75 million to 95 million, obtained from HLA-typed donors, made up an early data release.

The study's findings and limits: Cytomegalovirus association was listed for approximately 150 TCR beta chains.

Turning to this clone: Antigen: not known.

Both 60 Vbeta primers and 13 Jbeta primers went into the PCR. The repertoire was sequenced with immunoSEQ multiplex PCR; TCRdb's copy has only in-frame clones and lacks some. The sample shows under 200,000 clones, 60% to 85% of them seen only once. Germline V CDR1 and CDR2: LNHDA, SQIVND (reference sequence). V lost 3 bases to trimming and J lost 1 base; unmatched junction nucleotides: 4. CDR3 size: 16 residues. The J gene is TRBJ2-2, the V gene TRBV19, with 8 bases that match TRBD2. This receptor was identified in a woman between 40 and 50 years old in good health and CMV-seronegative. The sample was PBMCs. This CDR3 reads CASSIRGGLNTGELFF. The CDR3 region has the DNA TGTGCCAGTAGTATTCGGGGGGGGCTGAACACCGGGGAGCTGTTTTTT.